The 23 T cell receptor beta chains presented below share a single source sample, sequenced in a study of Graves' ophthalmopathy and Graves' hyperthyroidism. Amplified TCR beta CDR3 regions were obtained using RNA transcripts as template. HTBI primers primed a first-round RT-PCR, and a second-round multiplex PCR followed. One entry per CDR3 protein, called by TCRdb with MiXCR from the multiplex PCR reads. The data hold about half a million distinct CDR3 sequences, with 13% to 15% observed a single time. Sequencing used blood. These receptors were collected from a woman younger than 45 with Graves' ophthalmopathy.

This clonotype was detected a few times. The rearrangement joins TRBV6-5 to TRBJ2-2; D could derive from TRBD1 or TRBD2 (5 bases each). There are 17 residues in the CDR3. CDR1 and CDR2 from the germline V gene are MNHEY and SVGAGI. The ends were cut back, 2 bases at V and 3 bases at J, with 16 bases in the middle. The DNA of the CDR3 is TGTGCCAGCAGTTACGGACTGGGGCAGGGCTACACCGGGGAGCTGTTTTTT. This translates into CASSYGLGQGYTGELFF.

This clonotype was recorded a few times. CDR3 loop: CASRMGAAGYSNQPQHF. CDR3 nucleotide sequence: TGTGCCAGTAGGATGGGGGCTGCTGGTTATAGCAATCAGCCCCAGCATTTT. The chain combines TRBV19 with TRBJ1-5; a weak D match, TRBD1 (6 bases). Germline-derived CDR1 and CDR2 are LNHDA and SQIVND (reference sequence). CDR3 length equals 17 residues. Trimming took off 6 bases at V and 0 bases at J, with 18 bases between the two ends.

This clonotype was seen ten or more times. This rearrangement joins TRBV20-1 to TRBJ2-7; 13 bases are a match to TRBD2. Germline CDR1 and CDR2: DFQATT and SNEGSKA (reference sequence). The CDR3 has 13 amino acids. V was clipped by 6 bases and J by 6 bases; unmatched bases: 5. The CDR3 spells CSARTSGSREQYF. In DNA form, the CDR3 reads TGCAGTGCGCGGACTAGCGGGAGTCGCGAGCAGTACTTC.

In this sample, this clonotype turned up many times. The chain has TRBV2 and TRBJ1-5; D is unresolved. Germline CDR1 SNHLY, CDR2 FYNNEI. The CDR3 runs 14 residues. V was shortened by 2 bases and J by 2 bases, with 7 bases between the two germline ends. CDR3 sequence reads: CASSERSGNQPQHF. CDR3 sequence (DNA): TGTGCCAGCAGTGAAAGGAGTGGCAATCAGCCCCAGCATTTT.

This clonotype came up many times. The genes are TRBV6-5 and TRBJ1-1, with D uncertain. V was trimmed by 2 bases and J by 0 bases, leaving 10 bases between them. Germline V CDR1 and CDR2: MNHEY, SVGAGI. The CDR3 is 15 residues long. CDR3 sequence reads: CASSYDHAMNTEAFF. In DNA form, the CDR3 reads TGTGCCAGCAGTTACGATCATGCTATGAACACTGAAGCTTTCTTT.

This clonotype has ten or more counts. The rearrangement links TRBV4-1 to TRBJ2-5; D is unresolved. Trimming took 1 base from V and 5 from J, leaving 14 bases between them. CDR3 length: 15 amino acids. Germline V gene sequence: CDR1 MGHRA, CDR2 YSYEKL. DNA of the CDR3: TGCGCCAGCAGCCAAGGTGCAGGCCCCGGGGAGACCCAGTACTTC. Encoded protein: CASSQGAGPGETQYF.

This clonotype showed up many times. J is TRBJ2-5 and V is TRBV6-5, with no clear D. The CDR3 extends over 14 amino acids. V shed 2 bases and J shed 0 bases, with 7 bases lying between them. Germline loops: CDR1 MNHEY, CDR2 SVGAGI. The CDR3 nucleotides read TGTGCCAGCAGTTACAGCCGGTACCAAGAGACCCAGTACTTC. Translated, it gives CASSYSRYQETQYF.

The CDR3: CSAPRTVGGGEQYF. For the CDR3, the DNA is TGCAGTGCTCCTCGGACAGTGGGCGGAGGAGAGCAGTACTTC. V gene TRBV20-1 combines with J gene TRBJ2-7; D is perhaps TRBD1 (6 bases). This CDR3 contains 14 residues. Per the germline V gene, CDR1 is DFQATT and CDR2 is SNEGSKA (reference sequence). The V gene lost 5 bases and the J gene lost 7 bases, with 21 bases spanning the gap.

This clonotype turned up a few times. The chain joins TRBV12-3 or TRBV12-4 to TRBJ1-1; D is uncertain. The CDR3 consists of 14 residues. The ends were cut back, 5 bases at V and 6 bases at J, with 16 bases in the middle. DNA of the CDR3: TGTGCCAGCAGTACGCCGACAAGGACGGCTGAAGCTTTCTTT. This translates into CASSTPTRTAEAFF.

This clonotype has at least ten counts. The genes are TRBV6-5 and TRBJ2-2, with D unclear. Germline-derived CDR1 and CDR2 are MNHEY and SVGAGI. V lost 0 bases and J lost 4, with 9 bases in between. This CDR3 spans 15 amino acids. The CDR3 coding sequence is TGTGCCAGCAGTTACTCGCGGCATTCCACCGGGGAGCTGTTTTTT. This translates into CASSYSRHSTGELFF.

This sequence joins TRBV11-2 and TRBJ1-5, with D tentatively TRBD1 (6 bases). Trimming pared 5 bases from V and 0 bases from J, leaving 17 bases between. The CDR3 spans 17 residues. Germline values: CDR1 SGHAT, CDR2 FQNNGV. The CDR3 reads CASSARRDTNSNQPQHF. The CDR3 nucleotides are TGTGCCAGCAGCGCGCGCCGGGACACCAATAGCAATCAGCCCCAGCATTTT.

The chain combines TRBV6-5 with TRBJ1-1; TRBD1 might be the D (6 bases). Trimming removed 4 bases from V and 0 bases from J, with 12 bases in between. The germline V gene has CDR1 MNHEY and CDR2 SVGAGI. The CDR3 runs 15 residues. DNA for the CDR3: TGTGCCAGCAGTTGGGGCAGGGGCATGAACACTGAAGCTTTCTTT. Translating it yields CASSWGRGMNTEAFF.

Details on this clonotype: A much larger clone sits a single nucleotide away, making a read error possible. The chain joins TRBV28 to TRBJ2-4; tentatively, D is TRBD1 or TRBD2 (6 bases each). From germline, CDR1 is MDHEN and CDR2 SYDVKM. The CDR3 has 16 amino acids. CDR3 sequence (DNA): TGTGCCAGCTCAGAATCCGGGGGCCGAGCCAAAAACATTAAGTACTTC. It is translated as CASSESGGRAKNIKYF.

This clonotype came up many times. This rearrangement joins TRBV18 to TRBJ1-2; no clear D gene. CDR1 and CDR2 (germline): KGHSH, LQKENI. This CDR3 comprises 15 residues. V gave up 2 bases and J gave up 6 bases, with 16 bases separating them. The CDR3 reads CASSPDTVNYHGYTF. In DNA form, the CDR3 reads TGTGCCAGCTCACCAGACACCGTAAACTACCATGGCTACACCTTC.

This clonotype was detected many times. The chain couples TRBV7-2 to TRBJ2-7, with D possibly matching TRBD2 (5 bases). The V end was cut by 5 bases, the J end by 5 bases, with 19 bases between. CDR1 SGHTA and CDR2 FQGNSA come from the germline V gene. The CDR3 runs to 15 residues. The CDR3 DNA reads TGTGCCAGCAGCCAACGACGGACTGGAGCAGACGAGCAGTACTTC. It encodes CASSQRRTGADEQYF.

This clonotype was seen repeatedly, ten times or more. The chain carries TRBV6-1 and TRBJ2-5, with no clear D. The CDR3 extends over 12 amino acids. The ends were cut back, 0 bases at V and 6 bases at J, with 5 bases in the middle. The germline gives CDR1 MNHNS, CDR2 SASEGT. The CDR3 DNA reads TGTGCCAGCAGTGAAGCGCAGAAGACCCAGTACTTC. Its translation: CASSEAQKTQYF.

Ten or more counts support this clonotype. The V call is TRBV6-5, the J call TRBJ2-5; D call uncertain. Germline V gene data show CDR1 as MNHEY and CDR2 as SVGAGI. CDR3 length: 16 residues. Trimming took off 0 bases at V and 5 bases at J, with 16 bases between the two ends. The CDR3 reads CASSYSNIRTGETQYF. For the CDR3, the DNA is TGTGCCAGCAGTTACTCGAATATCCGAACCGGGGAGACCCAGTACTTC.

Ten or more counts support this clonotype. The chain is built from TRBV6-1 and TRBJ2-7; maybe TRBD2 (7 bases). Germline values: CDR1 MNHNS, CDR2 SASEGT. CDR3 length: 15 amino acids. V lost 8 bases and J lost 4, with 21 bases in between. The CDR3 loop reads CASSPEGGKSYEQYF. DNA of the CDR3: TGTGCCAGCTCCCCCGAGGGGGGGAAGTCTTACGAGCAGTACTTC.

Ten or more counts support this clonotype. V gene TRBV7-9 combines with J gene TRBJ2-5; D possibly corresponds to TRBD2 (7 bases). Per germline, CDR1 SEHNR and CDR2 FQNEAQ (reference sequence). The CDR3 covers 14 residues. V gave up 5 bases and J gave up 1 base, with 11 bases separating them. The CDR3: CASSIRGAQETQYF. CDR3 DNA sequence: TGTGCCAGCAGCATCCGGGGGGCCCAAGAGACCCAGTACTTC. The full variable domain, its missing parts supplied by reference TRBV7-9 and TRBJ2-5, is DTGVSQNPRHKITKRGQNVTFRCDPISEHNRLYWYRQTLGQGPEFLTYFQNEAQLEKSRLLSDRFSAERPKGSFSTLEIQRTEQGDSAMYLCASSIRGAQETQYFGPGTRLLVL.

In its sample, this clonotype was seen many times. The chain has TRBV6-1 and TRBJ2-5, with a tentative D call TRBD2 (5 bases). CDR3 length: 12 residues. Germline CDR1 reads MNHNS; CDR2 reads SASEGT. V lost 10 bases and J 2 bases, leaving 11 bases between the germline ends. CDR3 loop: CANSRLQETQYF. The CDR3 DNA follows: TGTGCCAATTCGAGACTACAAGAGACCCAGTACTTC.

This clonotype was seen once. A much more abundant neighbour one base away suggests this may be a read error. The rearrangement links TRBV6-2 or TRBV6-3 to TRBJ1-2; D is uncertain. Germline V lookup: CDR1 MNHEY, CDR2 SVGEGT. There are 12 residues in the CDR3. V gave up 0 bases and J gave up 8 bases, with 7 bases separating them. Here the CDR3 DNA reads TGTGCCAGCAGTTACTCGGGGAGAGGCTACACCTTC. Translating it yields CASSYSGRGYTF.

This clonotype showed up many times. This rearrangement joins TRBV29-1 to TRBJ2-6; 9 bases align to TRBD1. This CDR3 has 17 amino acids. Germline assignment: CDR1 SQVTM and CDR2 ANQGSEA. V was pared by 4 bases and J by 1 base, with 8 bases of the junction left unmatched. The CDR3 DNA follows: TGCAGCGTTGGAGGGACAGGGTCCGCTTCTGGGGCCAACGTCCTGACTTTC. This gives the protein CSVGGTGSASGANVLTF.

To note about this clonotype: A much larger clone differs by one base, so this may be a read error. The chain combines TRBV2 with TRBJ2-7; 11 nucleotides match TRBD1. Germline-derived CDR1 and CDR2 are SNHLY and FYNNEI. With V trimmed by 4 bases and J by 0 bases, 5 bases remained unmatched. The CDR3 has 16 amino acids. CDR3 nucleotides: TGTGCCAGCAGTGGAGCGGGACAGGGGGACTCCTACGAGCAGTACTTC. It encodes CASSGAGQGDSYEQYF.